The rows below give T cell receptor beta chains drawn from one sample of a study of blood T cell repertoires in COVID-19. Produced via immunoSEQ multiplex PCR; TCRdb's table is partial and in-frame only. The sample lists some 310,000 clones; 87% were seen once. Sequencing input: peripheral blood. These receptors were taken from a man in his forties or fifties with active or convalescent COVID-19. Both conserved end residues are part of each CDR3. Each record gives: V gene, D gene, clone size, J gene, CDR3 protein, CDR3 DNA. D genes are given only for firm matches. Clone size is given for some rows only: seen once, a few or many times, or a class if the clone is expanded.

>TRBV2|TRBD2|-|TRBJ2-7
CASSWGGREQYF
TGTGCCAGCAGTTGGGGGGGGAGGGAGCAGTACTTC
>TRBV6-2/TRBV6-3|-|-|TRBJ1-1
CASSYSREAFF
TGTGCCAGCAGTTACTCGAGAGAAGCTTTCTTT
>TRBV28|TRBD1|-|TRBJ1-1
CASISGQGLTITEAFF
TGTGCCAGCATCTCGGGACAGGGGTTAACGATCACTGAAGCTTTCTTT
>TRBV18|-|-|TRBJ1-5
CASSYQGHSNQPQHF
TGTGCCAGCTCATACCAGGGCCATAGCAATCAGCCCCAGCATTTT
>TRBV27|-|-|TRBJ1-5
CASNLDRGLSNQPQHF
TGTGCCAGCAATTTGGACAGAGGGCTCAGCAATCAGCCCCAGCATTTT
>TRBV7-8|TRBD1|-|TRBJ2-2
CASSLGAAGGDTGELFF
TGTGCCAGCAGCTTAGGGGCGGCAGGGGGAGACACCGGGGAGCTGTTTTTT
>TRBV15|-|-|TRBJ1-3
CATSRGGRVGNTIYF
TGTGCCACCAGCAGAGGAGGTCGGGTCGGAAACACCATATATTTT
>TRBV5-1|-|-|TRBJ2-3
CASSLQRSGTDTQYF
TGCGCCAGCAGCTTACAGCGGTCGGGCACAGATACGCAGTATTTT
>TRBV10-1|TRBD1|-|TRBJ1-4
CASSAAGQGNEKLFF
TGCGCCAGCAGTGCTGCAGGACAGGGTAATGAAAAACTGTTTTTT
>TRBV5-6|TRBD1|-|TRBJ2-1
CASSSRDRGNNEQFF
TGTGCCAGCAGCTCCCGGGACAGGGGGAACAATGAGCAGTTCTTC
>TRBV7-2|-|-|TRBJ1-2
CASSLVVAGHYGYTF
TGTGCCAGCAGCTTAGTGGTGGCAGGGCACTATGGCTACACCTTC
>TRBV4-2|TRBD1|-|TRBJ1-2
CASRHGTDPPGYTF
TGTGCCAGCAGACACGGGACAGATCCCCCTGGCTACACCTTC
>TRBV9|TRBD2|-|TRBJ2-3
CASSRAGGQGDTQYF
TGTGCCAGCAGCCGAGCGGGGGGGCAGGGAGATACGCAGTATTTT
>TRBV7-9|-|-|TRBJ2-7
CASSLAGHYEQYF
TGTGCCAGCAGCTTGGCGGGGCACTACGAGCAGTACTTC
>TRBV27|-|-|TRBJ1-2
CASSAGPSWGYTF
TGTGCCAGCAGTGCGGGACCTAGTTGGGGCTACACCTTC
>TRBV11-2|-|few|TRBJ1-6
CASSNLGRGNSPLHF
TGTGCCAGCAGCAACCTAGGACGAGGGAATTCACCCCTCCACTTT
>TRBV19|TRBD2|-|TRBJ2-2
CASSMDGLAVGGTGELFF
TGTGCCAGTAGTATGGACGGACTAGCTGTGGGTGGCACCGGGGAGCTGTTTTTT
>TRBV2|TRBD1|-|TRBJ1-6
CASSEWDRGRGALHF
TGTGCCAGCAGTGAGTGGGACAGGGGCAGGGGAGCCCTCCACTTT
>TRBV28|TRBD1|-|TRBJ1-2
CTSSLFSRGPGYTF
TGTACCAGCAGTTTATTTAGCAGGGGGCCGGGCTACACCTTC
>TRBV28|-|-|TRBJ1-5
CASSPGGSGLSQPQHF
TGTGCCAGCAGTCCGGGGGGCTCTGGGCTTAGTCAGCCCCAGCATTTT
>TRBV28|-|-|TRBJ2-4
CASTSGRGSGNIQYF
TGTGCCAGCACCTCAGGCAGGGGCTCCGGAAACATTCAGTACTTC
>TRBV6-5|-|few|TRBJ2-3
CASRSWSPTDTQYF
TGTGCCAGCAGGAGTTGGTCCCCCACAGATACGCAGTATTTT
>TRBV5-1|TRBD1|-|TRBJ1-2
CASSLSQGAWGYTF
TGCGCCAGCAGCTTGTCTCAGGGGGCATGGGGCTACACCTTC
>TRBV3-1/TRBV3-2|-|-|TRBJ1-5
CASSPVGRGPQPQHF
TGTGCCAGCAGCCCTGTGGGGAGGGGACCTCAGCCCCAGCATTTT
>TRBV29-1|-|-|TRBJ1-1
CSGVGRLNTEAFF
TGCAGCGGGGTTGGGCGACTGAACACTGAAGCTTTCTTT
>TRBV7-4|TRBD1|-|TRBJ1-6
CASSLPTGGAVNSPLHF
TGTGCCAGCAGCTTACCGACAGGGGGCGCGGTAAATTCACCCCTCCACTTT
>TRBV5-1|TRBD1|-|TRBJ1-6
CASSQRQGASSPLHF
TGCGCCAGCAGCCAGAGACAGGGGGCCAGCTCACCCCTCCACTTT
>TRBV5-6|-|-|TRBJ1-5
CASSPAAGGNQPQHF
TGTGCCAGCAGCCCCGCGGCAGGGGGCAATCAGCCCCAGCATTTT
>TRBV5-4|TRBD1|-|TRBJ1-2
CASSPTGAFYGYTF
TGTGCCAGCAGCCCAACAGGGGCCTTCTATGGCTACACCTTC
>TRBV5-6|TRBD1|-|TRBJ1-2
CASSSGQANYGYTF
TGTGCCAGCAGCTCTGGACAGGCTAACTATGGCTACACCTTC
>TRBV30|-|-|TRBJ1-1
CAWSRGLGGSTEAFF
TGTGCCTGGAGCAGGGGTTTGGGAGGGAGCACTGAAGCTTTCTTT
>TRBV4-2|-|once|TRBJ2-2
CASSRGTGANTGELFF
TGTGCCAGCAGCCGAGGGACTGGAGCTAACACCGGGGAGCTGTTTTTT
>TRBV30|TRBD2|-|TRBJ2-7
CAWRAGGPMDEQYF
TGTGCCTGGAGAGCGGGGGGGCCAATGGACGAGCAGTACTTC
>TRBV18|-|-|TRBJ2-4
CASSPAGWAKNIQYF
TGTGCCAGCTCACCGGCGGGGTGGGCCAAAAACATTCAGTACTTC
>TRBV3-1/TRBV3-2|-|-|TRBJ2-1
CASSQYSGTSSYNEQFF
TGTGCCAGCAGCCAATATAGCGGAACGTCCTCCTACAATGAGCAGTTCTTC
>TRBV3-1/TRBV3-2|-|once|TRBJ1-1
CASSQRRDGGREVKAFF
TGTGCCAGCAGCCAACGGAGGGACGGGGGGAGAGAGGTCAAGGCTTTCTTT
>TRBV6-6|TRBD1|-|TRBJ1-2
CASSPTGNYNIANGYTF
TGTGCCAGCAGTCCGACAGGGAACTATAACATAGCGAATGGCTACACCTTC
>TRBV7-2|TRBD1|-|TRBJ1-2
CASSEDRVGYTF
TGTGCCAGCAGCGAAGACAGGGTCGGCTACACCTTC
>TRBV5-1|TRBD1|-|TRBJ2-4
CASSSQGQGTNIQYF
TGCGCCAGCAGCTCTCAGGGACAGGGGACGAACATTCAGTACTTC
>TRBV3-1/TRBV3-2|TRBD1|-|TRBJ1-2
CASSQMQGAATSGYTF
TGTGCCAGCAGCCAAATGCAGGGGGCAGCGACGTCTGGCTACACCTTC
>TRBV19|-|-|TRBJ1-5
CATYNQGGNQPQHF
TGTGCCACCTACAACCAGGGCGGCAATCAGCCCCAGCATTTT
>TRBV5-1|TRBD2|-|TRBJ2-1
CASSPRTSGRASDEQFF
TGCGCCAGCAGCCCGCGCACTAGCGGGAGGGCCAGTGATGAGCAGTTCTTC
>TRBV5-8|-|-|TRBJ1-4
CASSLGQSGATNEKLFF
TGTGCCAGCAGCTTGGGACAGAGTGGAGCAACTAATGAAAAACTGTTTTTT
>TRBV21-1|-|-|TRBJ2-6
CASNQPPRAGANVLTF
TGTGCCAGCAATCAACCCCCCAGGGCTGGGGCCAACGTCCTGACTTTC
>TRBV7-3|-|-|TRBJ2-1
CASSLHLGLTRNEQFF
TGTGCCAGCAGCCTCCACTTGGGACTTACGCGTAATGAGCAGTTCTTC
>TRBV4-3|TRBD1|-|TRBJ1-2
CASSQEWTGVFGYTF
TGCGCCAGCAGCCAAGAATGGACAGGGGTATTCGGCTACACCTTC
>TRBV5-1|TRBD1|-|TRBJ1-4
CASSLRSMGQGNEKLFF
TGCGCCAGCAGCTTGAGGTCTATGGGACAGGGTAATGAAAAACTGTTTTTT
>TRBV9|-|-|TRBJ1-1
CASSVRGNTEAFF
TGTGCCAGCAGCGTTAGGGGAAACACTGAAGCTTTCTTT
>TRBV18|-|-|TRBJ1-2
CASSRTADSFYGYTF
TGTGCCAGCTCAAGGACAGCTGATTCTTTCTATGGCTACACCTTC
>TRBV4-1|-|few|TRBJ1-5
CASSQEQGVNQPQHF
TGCGCCAGCAGCCAAGAACAGGGTGTCAATCAGCCCCAGCATTTT